This T cell receptor beta chain was sequenced in a study of monozygotic twins with inflammatory bowel disease (dated by TCRdb to between 2018 and 2021). For the wider study: A total of 28 monozygotic twin pairs were included in the full study, comprising nine German pairs (four IBD-concordant, five IBD-discordant) and 19 IBD-discordant Danish pairs. The search for disease-associated traits relied mainly on comparing, within discordant pairs, IBD patients with their genetically identical healthy co-twins. Each individual had, on average, about 151 000 unique TCRalpha sequences and 181 000 unique TCRbeta sequences available for analysis. The research as a whole found: The results gave no support for a single strong signal or clonotype linked to IBD. No difference in repertoire similarity was observed between concordant and discordant twins, possibly owing to limited statistical power. TCRbeta repertoire diversity, by inverse Simpson index, was decreased in IBD patients compared with their healthy co-twins. Compared with healthy twins, IBD patients had fewer clonotypes in common with other individuals, a difference most pronounced in patients showing signs of disease activity. Distinction between different T cell subtypes could not be achieved in the analysis. Differing immunosuppressive treatments among patients may have added background noise and inter-individual variability to the repertoires.

With respect to this clonotype: The clone's antigen remains unknown.

The library was prepared using 5' RACE. For each TCR library, around 3,500 ng of total RNA was used. cDNA was synthesized with SMARTScribe reverse transcriptase in eight separate reactions per sample. During cDNA synthesis, unique molecular identifiers containing a 6-nucleotide sample barcode were introduced by template switching. Amplification of TCRalpha and TCRbeta cDNA involved two nested PCRs of 16 and 9 cycles, and each PCR was followed by bead purification. Before amplification, the cDNA was treated with uracil DNA-glycosylase and purified using the QIAquick PCR purification kit. In the second PCR, Illumina TruSeq-compatible adapters and sample-specific barcodes were added. Library quality and concentration were assessed using TapeStation and Qubit, and roughly 5 ng of each library was pooled. Sequencing of pooled libraries was carried out on an Illumina HiSeq2500 single-index Rapid Run using 2 x 100 bp reads and custom sequencing primers. The paper's processing steps were these. PCR and sequencing errors were corrected by UMI-based consensus assembly using MiGEC version 1.2.6. V(D)J alignment, clonotype assembly and CDR3 extraction were performed with MiXCR version 2.1.1. Normalisation of gene usage, clonotype sharing and MAIT/NKT TCR abundance was achieved by analysing the top 1000, 10 000 and 20 000 clonotypes per sample. After downsampling to 27 000 UMIs, diversity was calculated as the inverse Simpson index using the vegan R package. Paired Mann-Whitney U tests on discordant twin pairs were used, with Benjamini-Hochberg multiple-testing correction. With the reads reprocessed by TCRdb, a single entry stands for each CDR3 protein sequence and no DNA is reported. The V and J calls shown here were made by TCRdb, not taken from the authors' results. This sample's table lists fewer than 200,000 distinct CDR3 sequences. Under 3.5% of the sample lies in the top ten.

From each donor, an approximately 2.5 ml peripheral blood sample was collected into PAXgene tubes and kept at -80 degrees C. Without T cell sorting, total RNA was isolated from whole blood using the PAXgene blood miRNA kit on an automated QIAcube. Deep TCRalpha and TCRbeta repertoire profiling with unique molecular barcoding was performed on peripheral blood of monozygotic twin pairs concordant or discordant for inflammatory bowel disease. Smoking habits were recorded for all twin pairs, and each individual was classified as a current, former or never smoker. The CDR3 goes from the cysteine to the phenylalanine over 14 residues. DNA is not recorded here. Looking up the germline V gene yields CDR1 KGHDR and CDR2 SFDVKD.

The receptor was isolated from a human donor with ulcerative colitis or Crohn's disease, or a healthy co-twin of an affected twin (not recorded which). The sequence is built from TRBV24-1 and TRBJ2-7; TCRdb's assignment of TRBD1 cannot be checked, as there is no DNA. The sequenced material came from blood. CDR3 reads: CATSPRGRSHEQYF.